This is a list of T cell receptor beta chains from one sample in a study of blood T cell repertoires in COVID-19. Sequencing used immunoSEQ multiplex PCR; TCRdb keeps in-frame clones, though not all of them. This table has a few hundred thousand clones, about 85% appearing once. Sample: peripheral blood. The source is a man aged 55 to 69 who had recovered from COVID-19. The CDR3 runs from the conserved cysteine through the conserved F or W. A D gene is named only where the DNA matches it firmly. A row's size may be missing; if present it is once, few, many or a size class.

TRBD1 TRBJ1-1 TRBV6-2/TRBV6-3 . CASSPWTGTSAEAFF TGTGCCAGCAGTCCCTGGACAGGGACAAGCGCTGAAGCTTTCTTT
TRBD1 TRBJ1-2 TRBV24-1 . CATSDLLGQIPKRYGYTF TGTGCCACCAGTGATTTGCTGGGACAGATCCCCAAAAGGTATGGCTACACCTTC
. TRBJ2-7 TRBV11-2 . CASSLDQGWTYEQYF TGTGCCAGCAGCTTAGATCAGGGGTGGACCTACGAGCAGTACTTC
. TRBJ1-4 TRBV5-4 . CASSLVYRALLADEKLFF TGTGCCAGCAGCTTGGTGTACAGGGCCCTGCTAGCTGATGAAAAACTGTTTTTT
TRBD1 TRBJ1-4 TRBV5-1 . CASSWGGQGGEKLFF TGCGCCAGCAGCTGGGGGGGACAGGGAGGAGAAAAACTGTTTTTT
. TRBJ1-1 TRBV25-1 . CASSEEVGMNTEAFF TGTGCCAGCAGTGAAGAAGTGGGCATGAACACTGAAGCTTTCTTT
. TRBJ1-4 TRBV19 . CASTDGGVTSGKLFF TGTGCCAGTACCGATGGCGGGGTGACTTCCGGAAAACTGTTTTTT
. TRBJ2-7 TRBV3-1/TRBV3-2 . CASSQGSSGQYF TGTGCCAGCAGCCAAGGTTCGAGCGGGCAGTACTTC
. TRBJ1-2 TRBV19 . CASSIRGDGYTF TGTGCCAGTAGTATAAGGGGTGATGGCTACACCTTC
. TRBJ2-7 TRBV5-1 . CASSLATGLTYEQYF TGCGCCAGCAGCTTGGCCACAGGGCTGACCTACGAGCAGTACTTC
TRBD2 TRBJ2-7 TRBV6-5 . CASKRGPSSYEQYF TGTGCCAGCAAGCGGGGGCCTAGCTCCTACGAGCAGTACTTC
TRBD1 TRBJ2-3 TRBV13 . CASSQGQGSTDTQYF TGTGCCAGCAGCCAAGGACAGGGAAGCACAGATACGCAGTATTTT
TRBD2 TRBJ2-1 TRBV9 . CASSASGGAEQFF TGTGCCAGCAGCGCAAGCGGGGGGGCTGAGCAGTTCTTC
TRBD2 TRBJ2-5 TRBV5-1 . CASSLRSGGNQETQYF TGCGCCAGCAGCCTACGCAGCGGGGGGAACCAAGAGACCCAGTACTTC
. TRBJ2-6 TRBV19 . CASSSQGSGANVLTF TGTGCCAGTAGTAGCCAGGGCTCTGGGGCCAACGTCCTGACTTTC
TRBD1 TRBJ1-5 TRBV19 . CATLGDRAQPQHF TGTGCCACCTTAGGAGACAGGGCTCAGCCCCAGCATTTT
. TRBJ1-6 TRBV6-5 . CASSYGGMSNSPLHF TGTGCCAGCAGTTACGGCGGGATGAGTAATTCACCCCTCCACTTT
. TRBJ1-5 TRBV19 . CASSIDSESNQPQHF TGTGCCAGTAGTATTGACAGTGAGAGCAATCAGCCCCAGCATTTT
TRBD1 TRBJ2-6 TRBV5-1 . CASSYGTALPPGANVLTF TGCGCCAGCAGCTACGGGACAGCGCTTCCCCCTGGGGCCAACGTCCTGACTTTC
. TRBJ1-3 TRBV7-2 once CASSLGVLDTITIYF TGTGCCAGCAGCTTAGGGGTTCTGGACACTATAACCATATATTTT
. TRBJ2-5 TRBV7-9 . CAISGATGTQYF TGTGCCATCTCTGGAGCGACGGGGACCCAGTACTTC
TRBD1 TRBJ1-5 TRBV19 . CASSTKTGAGPYGNQPQHF TGTGCCAGTAGTACAAAGACAGGGGCAGGTCCTTACGGCAATCAGCCCCAGCATTTT
TRBD1 TRBJ1-1 TRBV2 . CASRGDRYTEAFF TGTGCCAGCAGGGGGGACAGATACACTGAAGCTTTCTTT
. TRBJ2-5 TRBV7-7 . CASSLQGRGGETQYF TGTGCCAGCAGCCTACAGGGTAGGGGAGGGGAGACCCAGTACTTC
TRBD2 TRBJ2-5 TRBV5-1 . CASSSKAGGQETQYF TGCGCCAGCAGCTCAAAGGCGGGGGGGCAAGAGACCCAGTACTTC
. TRBJ2-7 TRBV12-1 . CASSQDSEEQYF TGTGCCAGCAGCCAGGACAGCGAAGAGCAGTACTTC
. TRBJ1-1 TRBV6-5 . CASSYVSSGTEAFF TGTGCCAGCAGTTACGTCAGTAGCGGTACTGAAGCTTTCTTT
. TRBJ2-7 TRBV19 few CASSMVVGIEQYF TGTGCCAGTAGTATGGTGGTGGGCATCGAGCAGTACTTC
TRBD2 TRBJ2-3 TRBV6-2/TRBV6-3 once CASSLLAAYTDTQYF TGTGCCAGCAGTCTCCTAGCGGCCTACACAGATACGCAGTATTTT
TRBD1 TRBJ1-2 TRBV7-9 . CASSLTGTGNYGYTF TGTGCCAGCAGCTTGACCGGGACAGGGAACTATGGCTACACCTTC